This is a list of T cell receptor beta chains from one sample in a study of shared clonotypes between healthy human individuals. Clones were sequenced by immunoSEQ multiplex PCR, and TCRdb holds only the in-frame ones, with some missing. The sample yields some 2,500,000 clones, approximately 90% seen once. The sequencing input was naive CD4+ T cells from PBMCs. Source of these receptors: a man younger than 35 in good health. Some clones in this sample may be carry-over from other donors' samples. The CDR3 runs from the conserved cysteine through the conserved F or W.

j_call | v_call | cdr3_aa
TRBJ2-1 | TRBV18 | CASSPKSGSWDEQFF
TRBJ1-4 | TRBV6-5 | CASSSGTGFGEKLFF
TRBJ2-7 | TRBV5-1 | CASSLAPSGQSYEQYF
TRBJ1-2 | TRBV28 | CASIRGGHYGYTF
TRBJ2-1 | TRBV5-6 | CASSLGGSVYNEQFF
TRBJ2-4 | TRBV2 | CASREPDGQGRVKNIQYF
TRBJ1-4 | TRBV4-3 | CASSQDLLRGPVANEKLFF
TRBJ2-6 | TRBV5-6 | CASRYQGSGANVLTF
TRBJ1-5 | TRBV19 | CASSILGQGPNQPQHF
TRBJ2-3 | TRBV9 | CASSVGVGHSTDTQYF
TRBJ2-3 | TRBV11-2 | CASSLRLQAGTQYF